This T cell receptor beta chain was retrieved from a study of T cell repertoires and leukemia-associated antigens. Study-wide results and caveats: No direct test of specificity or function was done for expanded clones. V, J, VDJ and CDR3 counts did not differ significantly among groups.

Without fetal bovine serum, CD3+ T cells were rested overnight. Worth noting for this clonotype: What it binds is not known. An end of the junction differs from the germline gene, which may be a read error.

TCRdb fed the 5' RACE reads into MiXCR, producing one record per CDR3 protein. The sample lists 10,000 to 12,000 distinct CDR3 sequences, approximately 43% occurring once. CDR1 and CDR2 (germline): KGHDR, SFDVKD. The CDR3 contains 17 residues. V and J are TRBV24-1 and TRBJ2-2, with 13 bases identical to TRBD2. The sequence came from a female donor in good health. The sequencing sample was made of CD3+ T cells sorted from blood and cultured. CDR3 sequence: CATSRTSGSRDTGEPLF. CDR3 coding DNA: TGTGCCACCAGTCGGACTAGCGGGAGTCGGGACACCGGGGAGCCGCTTTTT.